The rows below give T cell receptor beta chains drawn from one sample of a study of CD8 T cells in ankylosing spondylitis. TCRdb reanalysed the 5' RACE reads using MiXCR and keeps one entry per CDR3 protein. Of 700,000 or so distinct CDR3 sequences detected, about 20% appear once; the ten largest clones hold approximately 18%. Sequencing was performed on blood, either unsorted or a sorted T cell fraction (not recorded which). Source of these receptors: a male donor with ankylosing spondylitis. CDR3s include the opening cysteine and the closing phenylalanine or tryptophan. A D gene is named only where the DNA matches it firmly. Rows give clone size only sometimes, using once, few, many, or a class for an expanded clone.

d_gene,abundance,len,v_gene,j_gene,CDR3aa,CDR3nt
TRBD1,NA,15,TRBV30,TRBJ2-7,CAWRRTGSSYAEQYF,TGTGCCTGGAGACGGACAGGCTCGTCGTACGCCGAGCAGTACTTC
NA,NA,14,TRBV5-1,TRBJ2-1,CASSLSPATNEQFF,TGCGCCAGCAGCTTGTCCCCAGCTACAAATGAGCAGTTCTTC
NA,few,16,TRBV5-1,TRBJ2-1,CASSLDGSLSYNEQFF,TGCGCCAGCAGCTTGGACGGCAGTCTCTCCTACAATGAGCAGTTCTTC
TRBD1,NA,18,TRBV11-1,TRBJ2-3,CASSRMGTGAGYTDTQYF,TGTGCCAGCAGTCGGATGGGGACAGGGGCGGGGTACACAGATACGCAGTATTTT
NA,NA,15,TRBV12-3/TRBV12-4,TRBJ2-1,CASSFEGGTYNEQFF,TGTGCCAGCAGTTTCGAGGGGGGAACCTACAATGAGCAGTTCTTC
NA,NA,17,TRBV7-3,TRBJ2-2,CASSLTPSQGSTGELFF,TGTGCCAGCAGCTTAACCCCAAGCCAAGGGTCCACCGGGGAGCTGTTTTTT
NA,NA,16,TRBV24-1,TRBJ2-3,CATSDPGRTKTDTQYF,TGTGCCACCAGTGATCCCGGACGGACGAAGACAGATACGCAGTATTTT
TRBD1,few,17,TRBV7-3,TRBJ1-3,CASSQTGGRLSGNTIYF,TGTGCCAGCAGTCAGACAGGGGGCAGACTCTCTGGAAACACCATATATTTT
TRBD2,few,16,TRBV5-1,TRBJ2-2,CASSSSGRASTGELFF,TGCGCCAGCAGCAGTAGCGGGAGGGCCAGCACCGGGGAGCTGTTTTTT
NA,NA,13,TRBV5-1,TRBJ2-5,CASARATGETQYF,TGCGCCAGCGCCAGGGCAACGGGGGAGACCCAGTACTTC
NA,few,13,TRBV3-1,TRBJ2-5,CASSPRGSETQYF,TGTGCCAGCAGCCCCCGGGGGTCGGAGACCCAGTACTTC
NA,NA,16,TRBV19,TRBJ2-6,CASSMALGSGANVLTF,TGTGCCAGTAGTATGGCTCTAGGTTCTGGGGCCAACGTCCTGACTTTC
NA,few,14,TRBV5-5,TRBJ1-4,CASSPGGGLEKLFF,TGTGCCAGCAGCCCTGGGGGAGGGCTGGAAAAACTGTTTTTT
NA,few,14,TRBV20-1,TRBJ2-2,CSARPGVYTGELFF,TGCAGTGCTAGACCGGGGGTGTACACCGGGGAGCTGTTTTTT
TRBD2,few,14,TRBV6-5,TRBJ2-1,CASSDPTSWDRGLF,TGTGCCAGCAGTGACCCGACTAGCTGGGACCGCGGGCTCTTC
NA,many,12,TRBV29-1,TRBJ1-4,CSVEAVGEKLFF,TGCAGCGTTGAGGCAGTAGGTGAAAAACTGTTTTTT
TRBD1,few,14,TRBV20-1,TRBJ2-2,CSASGQTNTGELFF,TGCAGTGCTTCGGGACAGACGAACACCGGGGAGCTGTTTTTT
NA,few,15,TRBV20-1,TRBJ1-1,CSAPHGQGGFTEAFF,TGCAGTGCTCCGCACGGTCAGGGAGGTTTTACTGAAGCTTTCTTT
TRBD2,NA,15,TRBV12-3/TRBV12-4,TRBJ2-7,CASSFGTSGDYEQYF,TGTGCCAGCAGTTTCGGGACTAGCGGGGATTACGAGCAGTACTTC
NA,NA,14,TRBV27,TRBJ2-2,CASSFGFDTGELFF,TGTGCCAGCAGTTTTGGGTTTGACACCGGGGAGCTGTTTTTT
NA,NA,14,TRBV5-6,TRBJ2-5,CASSFGASQETQYF,TGTGCCAGCAGCTTTGGGGCCTCCCAAGAGACCCAGTACTTC
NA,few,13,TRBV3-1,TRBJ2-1,CASKGGPYNEQFF,TGTGCCAGCAAGGGGGGGCCGTACAATGAGCAGTTCTTC
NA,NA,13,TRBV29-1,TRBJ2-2,CSVASVKAGELFF,TGCAGCGTTGCTAGCGTTAAGGCCGGGGAGCTGTTTTTT
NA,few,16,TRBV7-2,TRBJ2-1,CASSLLGLSSYNEQFF,TGTGCCAGCAGCTTATTAGGGCTGAGCTCCTACAATGAGCAGTTCTTC
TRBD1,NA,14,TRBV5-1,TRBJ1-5,CASSLEGAAQPQHF,TGCGCCAGCAGCTTGGAGGGGGCGGCTCAGCCCCAGCATTTT
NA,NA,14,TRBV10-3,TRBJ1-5,CAISESSGNQPQHF,TGTGCCATCAGTGAGTCTAGCGGCAATCAGCCCCAGCATTTT
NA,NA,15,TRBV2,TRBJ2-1,CASSYYRIPGNEQFF,TGTGCCAGCAGTTACTACAGGATTCCGGGCAATGAGCAGTTCTTC
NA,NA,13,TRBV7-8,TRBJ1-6,CASSPTDRSPLHF,TGTGCCAGCAGTCCAACCGACCGTTCACCCCTCCACTTT
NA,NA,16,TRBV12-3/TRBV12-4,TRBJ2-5,CASSFRTVSPQETQYF,TGTGCCAGCAGTTTCCGGACAGTCTCTCCGCAAGAGACCCAGTACTTC
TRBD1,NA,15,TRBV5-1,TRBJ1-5,CASSAQGGGNQPQHF,TGCGCCAGCAGCGCACAGGGGGGGGGCAATCAGCCCCAGCATTTT
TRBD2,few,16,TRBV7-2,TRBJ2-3,CASTKQAGVTTDTQYF,TGTGCCAGCACCAAACAAGCGGGAGTAACGACAGATACGCAGTATTTT
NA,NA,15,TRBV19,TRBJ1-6,CASRGAISYNSPLHF,TGTGCCAGTCGGGGGGCAATCTCCTATAATTCACCCCTCCACTTT
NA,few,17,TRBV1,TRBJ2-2,CTSSPPGAAGVTGELFF,TGCACCAGCAGCCCCCCCGGTGCCGCGGGAGTCACCGGGGAGCTGTTTTTT
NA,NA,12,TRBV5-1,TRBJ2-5,CASSLAIGTQYF,TGCGCCAGCAGCTTGGCCATCGGGACCCAGTACTTC
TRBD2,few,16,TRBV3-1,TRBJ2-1,CASSQPSGGTSPEQFF,TGTGCCAGCAGCCAACCATCGGGCGGGACTAGTCCTGAGCAGTTCTTC
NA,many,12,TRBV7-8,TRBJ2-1,CASSLLRGEQFF,TGTGCCAGCAGCTTACTCCGGGGTGAGCAGTTCTTC
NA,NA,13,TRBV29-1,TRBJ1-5,CSVEEGAWQPQHF,TGCAGCGTTGAAGAGGGGGCTTGGCAGCCCCAGCATTTT
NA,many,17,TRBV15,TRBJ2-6,CATSRDFGYSGANVLTF,TGTGCCACCAGCAGAGATTTTGGTTACTCTGGGGCCAACGTCCTGACTTTC
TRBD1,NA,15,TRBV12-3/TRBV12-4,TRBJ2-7,CASSLAGTGSYEQYF,TGTGCCAGCAGCCTCGCCGGGACAGGGTCCTACGAGCAGTACTTC
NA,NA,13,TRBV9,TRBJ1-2,CASSPERQYGYTF,TGTGCCAGCAGCCCTGAGAGACAGTATGGCTACACCTTC
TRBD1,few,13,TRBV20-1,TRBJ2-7,CSAGGQGKKEQYF,TGCAGTGCTGGGGGACAGGGGAAAAAGGAGCAGTACTTC
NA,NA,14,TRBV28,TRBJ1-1,CASSLVRPNTEAFF,TGTGCCAGCAGTTTGGTAAGGCCGAACACTGAAGCTTTCTTT
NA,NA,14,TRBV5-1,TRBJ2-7,CASSLRPEPGEQYF,TGCGCCAGCAGCTTACGACCTGAACCGGGCGAGCAGTACTTC
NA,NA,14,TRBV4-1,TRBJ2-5,CASSPGAYQETQYF,TGCGCCAGCAGCCCCGGGGCTTATCAAGAGACCCAGTACTTC
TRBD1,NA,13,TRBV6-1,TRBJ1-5,CASTADRDQPQHF,TGTGCCAGCACTGCGGACAGGGATCAGCCCCAGCATTTT
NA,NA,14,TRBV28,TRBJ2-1,CASSSWDIYNEQFF,TGTGCCAGCAGTTCTTGGGACATTTACAATGAGCAGTTCTTC
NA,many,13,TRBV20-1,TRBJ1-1,CSAREVQDTEAFF,TGCAGTGCTAGAGAGGTTCAGGACACTGAAGCTTTCTTT
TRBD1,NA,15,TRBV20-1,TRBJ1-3,CSAKFGTGSGNTIYF,TGCAGTGCTAAGTTCGGGACAGGCTCTGGAAACACCATATATTTT
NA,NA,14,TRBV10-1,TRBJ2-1,CASKAAGAGNEQFF,TGCGCCAGCAAGGCCGCAGGGGCCGGGAATGAGCAGTTCTTC
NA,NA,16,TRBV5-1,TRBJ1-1,CASSFGPPGRLTEAFF,TGCGCCAGCAGCTTTGGTCCTCCGGGACGGCTAACTGAAGCTTTCTTT
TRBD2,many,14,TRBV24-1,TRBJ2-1,CATSAGLAGGEQFF,TGTGCCACCAGTGCGGGGCTAGCGGGAGGTGAGCAGTTCTTC
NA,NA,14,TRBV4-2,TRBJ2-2,CASSQDGAGGELFF,TGTGCCAGCAGCCAAGATGGGGCCGGCGGGGAGCTGTTTTTT
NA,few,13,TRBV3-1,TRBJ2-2,CASSREGTGELFF,TGTGCCAGCAGCCGAGAGGGCACCGGGGAGCTGTTTTTT
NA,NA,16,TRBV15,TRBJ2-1,CATSRDGFGWGDEQFF,TGTGCCACCAGCAGAGATGGATTTGGGTGGGGCGATGAGCAGTTCTTC
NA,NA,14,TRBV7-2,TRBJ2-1,CASSLVLDYNEQFF,TGTGCCAGCAGCTTAGTCTTGGACTACAATGAGCAGTTCTTC
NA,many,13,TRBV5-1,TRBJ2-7,CASNLDRTYEQYF,TGCGCCAGCAACCTCGACAGGACCTACGAGCAGTACTTC
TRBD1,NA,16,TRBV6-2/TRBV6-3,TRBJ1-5,CASSSTGGGSNQPQHF,TGTGCCAGCAGTTCGACAGGGGGCGGTAGCAATCAGCCCCAGCATTTT
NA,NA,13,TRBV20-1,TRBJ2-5,CSANEGHLETQYF,TGCAGTGCTAATGAAGGGCATCTGGAGACCCAGTACTTC
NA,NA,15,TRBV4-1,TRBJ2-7,CASSPPGAYSYEQYF,TGCGCCAGCAGCCCCCCCGGGGCATATTCCTACGAGCAGTACTTC